This record concerns one T cell receptor (beta chain) sequence. Its cognate antigen is unknown. To release intraepithelial and lamina propria lymphocytes, the graft tissue was processed. The entry originates in a study of graft-versus-host responses after intestinal transplantation. At the level of the study: Multivisceral, liver-intestinal, or isolated intestinal transplants were received by the recipients. All recipients got anti-thymocyte globulin induction, then tacrolimus and steroids for three to four years.

The CDR3 contains 18 residues. CDR1 SEHNR and CDR2 FQNEAQ come from the germline V gene (reference sequence). V dropped 4 bases and J dropped 0; count of bases not matched to a gene: 15. Study-wide findings and caveats: The presence of high graft-versus-host to host-versus-graft clonal ratios in allografts characterized patients with graft-donor T cell macrochimerism. The authors found GvH clones in recipient marrow, some appearing first in ileum or blood.

Sequencing was performed with immunoSEQ multiplex PCR; in TCRdb, only in-frame clones are kept and a portion is missing. The table lists about 37,000 clones, roughly 90% of them singletons, with more than 15% in the top ten. The sequence was collected from a human patient who received an intestinal transplant, so some T cells may come from the graft donor. Sequencing used ileum tissue, obtained about 28 weeks after intestinal transplant. This chain connects TRBV7-9 to TRBJ2-7; 7 bases agree with TRBD1. CDR3 sequence: CASSSDLNPRDSSYEQYF. The DNA for the CDR3 is TGTGCCAGCAGCTCCGACCTCAACCCCCGGGACAGCTCCTACGAGCAGTACTTC. Drawing the rest from reference TRBV7-9 and TRBJ2-7, the complete variable domain is DTGVSQNPRHKITKRGQNVTFRCDPISEHNRLYWYRQTLGQGPEFLTYFQNEAQLEKSRLLSDRFSAERPKGSFSTLEIQRTEQGDSAMYLCASSSDLNPRDSSYEQYFGPGTRLTVT.